This T cell receptor (beta chain) was found in a study of blood T cell repertoires in COVID-19. Whole-study context: Acute and convalescent COVID-19 specimens originated in the United States, Italy and Spain.

CDR3 length equals 15 residues. From germline, CDR1 is LNHDA and CDR2 SQIVND (reference sequence). Trimming left V 8 bases short and J 4 bases short, with 21 bases between. Original processing methods: Estimation of nucleated cell counts relied on the amplification of reference gene primers. Data came from immunoSEQ multiplex PCR; TCRdb stores just in-frame clones and leaves some out. Clone size and V and J calls were adopted from that table, with D and trimming inferred from the DNA. Counted here are under 400,000 clones, around 91% occurring once; the ten biggest clones make up 6.5% to 8%. The sequence was obtained from a man between 18 and 29 years old with active or convalescent COVID-19. The sequenced sample consisted of peripheral blood. The gene calls are TRBV19 and TRBJ2-7; D ambiguous. CDR3 in DNA: TGTGCCAGTCTACAGCCGATCGACCATGGGTACGAGCAGTACTTC. This gives the protein CASLQPIDHGYEQYF. The full variable domain, with the rest looked up from reference TRBV19 and TRBJ2-7, is DGGITQSPKYLFRKEGQNVTLSCEQNLNHDAMYWYRQDPGQGLRLIYYSQIVNDFQKGDIAEGYSVSREKKESFPLTVTSAQKNPTAFYLCASLQPIDHGYEQYFGPGTRLTVT.